Following are 32 T cell receptor beta chains from one sample sequenced in a study of shared clonotypes between healthy human individuals. Some clones are missing from TCRdb's copy, which holds only in-frame ones; the method was immunoSEQ multiplex PCR. Seen here are over a million clones, 78% observed once, and the top ten hold under 0.6%. Sequencing used memory CD4+ T cells from PBMCs. The subset here: CD45RA-negative fraction. The source of these receptors is a man younger than 30 in good health. Some clones in this sample may be carry-over from other donors' samples.

V is TRBV11-2 and J is TRBJ2-1; 10 bases line up with TRBD2. V dropped 1 base and J dropped 9; count of bases not matched to a gene: 9. This CDR3 is 16 amino acids long. CDR1 is SGHAT, CDR2 FQNNGV, per germline. The CDR3 sequence: CASSLVFLGLASEQFF. Written as DNA, the CDR3 is TGTGCCAGCAGCTTAGTATTTCTGGGACTAGCGTCTGAGCAGTTCTTC.

The rearrangement joins TRBV27 to TRBJ2-1; TRBD2 matches at 7 bases. CDR3 length equals 15 residues. Per germline, CDR1 MNHEY and CDR2 SMNVEV (reference sequence). V lost 6 bases, J lost 8 bases, and 13 bases stayed unmatched. The CDR3 DNA follows: TGTGCCAGCAGCCCCTCTCGTGGGGGGGGAGATGAGCAGTTCTTC. The encoded protein is CASSPSRGGGDEQFF.

This chain links TRBV27 with TRBJ1-2; no firm D call. Germline CDR1 and CDR2: MNHEY and SMNVEV (reference sequence). The V end lost 4 bases, the J end lost 4 bases, and 19 bases lay between the germline ends. There are 16 residues in the CDR3. This chain's CDR3 is CASSSNQQLTTYGYTF. As DNA, the CDR3 is TGTGCCAGCAGTTCCAACCAACAGCTTACGACCTATGGCTACACCTTC.

The CDR3 DNA follows: TGTGCCAGCAGCTCTCATACTGGGGGGACCCAAGAGACCCAGTACTTC. This sequence encodes CASSSHTGGTQETQYF. The genes are TRBV11-2 and TRBJ2-5, with TRBD2 as a possible D gene (6 bases). Germline CDR1 SGHAT, CDR2 FQNNGV. This CDR3 comprises 16 residues. V lost 4 bases, J lost 1 base, and 16 bases lay in between.

The V and J genes are TRBV5-8 and TRBJ2-2; 10 bases map to TRBD2. V lost 0 bases and J lost 5; bases outside the gene matches: 7. This CDR3 region has 17 residues. The germline V gene encodes CDR1 SGHTS and CDR2 YDEGEE. CDR3 DNA sequence: TGTGCCAGCAGCTTGGAGGTAGCGGGAGGAAGAACCGGGGAGCTGTTTTTT. As protein: CASSLEVAGGRTGELFF.

This clone was seen a single time. The CDR3 coding sequence is TGCAGTGCTATCACACTAGCGCCGCCGTTCTTC. Its translation is CSAITLAPPFF. V is TRBV20-1 and J is TRBJ2-1; 7 bases agree with TRBD2. J was trimmed by 15 bases and V by 4 bases; bases with no gene match: 9. Germline CDR1 DFQATT, CDR2 SNEGSKA (reference sequence). The CDR3 is 11 amino acids.

V is TRBV5-4 and J is TRBJ2-7; D perhaps matches TRBD1 (6 bases). The CDR3 has 14 residues. Trimming removed 4 bases at V and 7 bases at J, with 18 bases between. CDR1 is SGHNT, CDR2 YYREEE, per germline (reference sequence). CDR3 DNA: TGTGCCAGCAGCCCCTCCGTGGAAAGGGGGGAGCAGTACTTC. This sequence encodes CASSPSVERGEQYF.

The genes are TRBV11-2 and TRBJ1-1; weak D call: TRBD1 (6 bases). Germline values: CDR1 SGHAT, CDR2 FQNNGV. This CDR3 contains 14 residues. V dropped 2 bases and J dropped 6 bases, with 13 bases sitting between them. CDR3 DNA sequence: TGTGCCAGCAGCTTACAGGGGCTGGGAGCTGAAGCTTTCTTT. This gives the protein CASSLQGLGAEAFF.

The CDR3 is CSAVGGGSVNTEAFF. CDR3 DNA: TGCAGCGCCGTCGGTGGGGGTTCGGTGAACACTGAAGCTTTCTTT. V and J are TRBV29-1 and TRBJ1-1; a possible D gene is TRBD1 (5 bases). Deletions cut 7 bases from V and 0 bases from J, with 18 bases between. Germline CDR1 reads SQVTM; CDR2 reads ANQGSEA. CDR3 length equals 15 residues.

CDR3 coding DNA: TGTGCCAGCGCGTGGTGGACAGGGGGCGTCGAAAAACTGTTTTTT. Its protein product is CASAWWTGGVEKLFF. V usage is TRBV2 and J usage is TRBJ1-4; 11 bases fit TRBD1. Germline loops: CDR1 SNHLY, CDR2 FYNNEI. The CDR3 has 15 amino acids. After removal of 8 bases from V and 8 bases from J, the junction contained 10 bases not matched to a gene.

This clone was picked up many times. CDR3 in amino acids: CASSSPPGISTEAFF. DNA of the CDR3: TGCGCCAGCAGCTCGCCACCAGGAATAAGCACTGAAGCTTTCTTT. V and J are TRBV5-1 and TRBJ1-1; D gene ambiguous. The germline V gene has CDR1 SGHRS and CDR2 YFSETQ. The CDR3 extends over 15 amino acids. V lost 3 bases, J lost 4 bases, and 16 bases lay in between.

This clone was detected once. The rearrangement joins TRBV20-1 to TRBJ1-1; D possibly corresponds to TRBD1 (5 bases). The CDR3 has 11 amino acids. V gave up 5 bases and J gave up 13 bases, with 17 bases separating them. Germline V CDR1 and CDR2: DFQATT, SNEGSKA (reference sequence). The DNA for the CDR3 is TGCAGTGCTGCCCCTTGGTCGGGGGTTTTCTTT. Its translation is CSAAPWSGVFF.

This clone was counted at least ten times. CDR3 protein: CASSTGGLANTQYF. The CDR3 DNA follows: TGTGCCAGCAGCACTGGTGGACTAGCGAATACGCAGTATTTT. J is TRBJ2-3 and V is TRBV5-8; 9 positions match TRBD2. Unmatched junction bases numbered 7, after V lost 4 bases and J lost 7 bases. Germline-derived CDR1 and CDR2 are SGHTS and YDEGEE. CDR3 length: 14 amino acids. Full variable domain (rest looked up from reference TRBV5-8 and TRBJ2-3): EAGVTQSPTHLIKTRGQQATLRCSPISGHTSVYWYQQALGLGLQFLLWYDEGEERNRGNFPPRFSGRQFPNYSSELNVNALELEDSALYLCASSTGGLANTQYFGPGTRLTVL.

The table lists this clone with many counts. The chain joins TRBV5-4 to TRBJ1-4; D gene unclear. The CDR3 extends over 15 amino acids. Germline CDR1 reads SGHNT; CDR2 reads YYREEE (reference sequence). The germline V and J ends were trimmed by 2 bases and 1 base, with 9 bases remaining between them. CDR3 coding DNA: TGTGCCAGCAGCTTAAAACGCGGAACTAATGAAAAACTGTTTTTT. Residues: CASSLKRGTNEKLFF.

In this sample, this clone turned up a few times. This sequence joins TRBV7-2 and TRBJ2-3, with D hard to call. Trimming took 6 bases from V and 2 from J, leaving 6 bases between them. CDR3 length equals 12 residues. Germline assignment: CDR1 SGHTA and CDR2 FQGNSA. CDR3 in amino acids: CASRGYTDTQYF. CDR3 nucleotides: TGTGCCAGCAGAGGATACACAGATACGCAGTATTTT.

The table lists this clone with many counts. V and J are TRBV27 and TRBJ2-6, with D tentatively TRBD1 or TRBD2 (5 bases each). This CDR3 has 19 amino acids. CDR1 is MNHEY, CDR2 SMNVEV, per germline (reference sequence). Deletions cut 3 bases from V and 2 bases from J, with 20 bases between. The CDR3 protein is CASSFRGVGTVAGANVLTF. CDR3 in DNA: TGTGCCAGCAGTTTTCGCGGCGTAGGGACCGTAGCTGGGGCCAACGTCCTGACTTTC. Looking up the rest from reference TRBV27 and TRBJ2-6 gives the full variable domain: EAQVTQNPRYLITVTGKKLTVTCSQNMNHEYMSWYRQDPGLGLRQIYYSMNVEVTDKGDVPEGYKVSRKEKRNFPLILESPSPNQTSLYFCASSFRGVGTVAGANVLTFGAGSRLTVL.

The rearrangement links TRBV5-4 to TRBJ1-4; TRBD1 aligns across 7 bases. This CDR3 region has 15 residues. J was trimmed by 4 bases and V by 2 bases; bases with no gene match: 5. CDR1 and CDR2 from the germline V gene are SGHNT and YYREEE (reference sequence). The CDR3 DNA is TGTGCCAGCAGCTTCCGACAGGGCGATAATGAAAAACTGTTTTTT. This sequence encodes CASSFRQGDNEKLFF.

The chain recombines TRBV10-3 with TRBJ1-5; D may be TRBD1 (5 bases). V was pared by 0 bases and J by 4 bases, with 10 bases between. The CDR3 sequence is 15 residues long. Germline CDR1 and CDR2: ENHRY and SYGVKD. This CDR3 reads CAISESGRTNQPQHF. In DNA, the CDR3 is TGTGCCATCAGTGAGTCGGGACGGACAAATCAGCCCCAGCATTTT.

The DNA for the CDR3 is TGTGCCAGCAGTGAACTAGCGGGAGCGACGGCGGGGGAGCTGTTTTTT. Translation: CASSELAGATAGELFF. The V gene is TRBV2, the J gene TRBJ2-2; 10 bases align to TRBD2. Germline values: CDR1 SNHLY, CDR2 FYNNEI. V lost 2 bases and J lost 8; bases outside the gene matches: 8. The CDR3 has 16 amino acids.

The chain is built from TRBV2 and TRBJ2-5, with TRBD1 matching over 7 bases. The germline CDR1 and CDR2 sequences are SNHLY and FYNNEI. J gave up 7 bases and V 5 bases, and 7 bases lay outside the gene matches. This CDR3 spans 13 amino acids. The CDR3 DNA reads TGTGCCAGCAGTCGACAGGGAATAGGGACCCAGTACTTC. It yields the protein CASSRQGIGTQYF. The full variable domain, in which reference TRBV2 and TRBJ2-5 provide the parts outside the CDR3, is EPEVTQTPSHQVTQMGQEVILRCVPISNHLYFYWYRQILGQKVEFLVSFYNNEISEKSEIFDDQFSVERPDGSNFTLKIRSTKLEDSAMYFCASSRQGIGTQYFGPGTRLLVL.

This chain joins TRBV7-3 and TRBJ2-6, with TRBD1 matching 7 bases. The junction had 9 bases not matched to a gene; V was cut back by 5 bases and J by 2 bases. The germline V gene has CDR1 SGHTA and CDR2 FQGTGA. The CDR3 is 17 amino acids. CDR3 sequence: CASSGERGGAGANVLTF. The CDR3 DNA sequence: TGTGCCAGCAGCGGGGAGCGAGGGGGCGCTGGGGCCAACGTCCTGACTTTC. Using reference TRBV7-3 and TRBJ2-6 for the parts outside the CDR3, the full variable domain is GAGVSQTPSNKVTEKGKYVELRCDPISGHTALYWYRQSLGQGPEFLIYFQGTGAADDSGLPNDRFFAVRPEGSVSTLKIQRTERGDSAVYLCASSGERGGAGANVLTFGAGSRLTVL.

This clone was counted a few times. Here the CDR3 DNA reads TGCGCCAGCAGCTTGGAGGGTTATAATGAAAAACTGTTTTTT. Residues: CASSLEGYNEKLFF. This chain connects TRBV5-1 to TRBJ1-4, with D unresolved. Germline lookup yields CDR1 SGHRS and CDR2 YFSETQ. Trimming shortened V by 0 bases and J by 4 bases, and 7 bases separated the two germline ends. This CDR3 has 14 residues. The whole variable domain, filled in from reference TRBV5-1 and TRBJ1-4, reads KAGVTQTPRYLIKTRGQQVTLSCSPISGHRSVSWYQQTPGQGLQFLFEYFSETQRNKGNFPGRFSGRQFSNSRSEMNVSTLELGDSALYLCASSLEGYNEKLFFGSGTQLSVL.

CDR3 in DNA: TGTGCCAGCAGCTTGGGGGCGGAAGAGACCCAGTACTTC. This encodes CASSLGAEETQYF. V gene TRBV5-8 combines with J gene TRBJ2-5; D uncertain. Germline V gives CDR1 SGHTS, CDR2 YDEGEE. The CDR3 length is 13 residues. Trimming pared 0 bases from V and 3 bases from J, leaving 6 bases between.

There are a few counts of this clone. The chain couples TRBV7-8 to TRBJ1-1; 7 bases line up with TRBD1. The V gene's germline CDR1 is SGHVS and CDR2 FQNEAQ. The CDR3 extends over 15 amino acids. V lost 4 bases, J lost 1 base, and 6 bases stayed unmatched. The CDR3 nucleotides are TGTGCCAGCAGCTCCCCCCGGACAGGGAACACTGAAGCTTTCTTT. It encodes CASSSPRTGNTEAFF.

This chain links TRBV6-5 with TRBJ2-3, with 7 bases matching TRBD1. Germline CDR1 reads MNHEY; CDR2 reads SVGAGI. The V and J ends lost 0 bases and 1 base, in that order; junction bases with no gene match: 4. This CDR3 is 16 amino acids long. The CDR3 DNA reads as TGTGCCAGCAGTTACTCTCGGGACAGTGGCACAGATACGCAGTATTTT. This encodes CASSYSRDSGTDTQYF.

The chain recombines TRBV9 with TRBJ2-1, with TRBD2 identical over 11 bases. V shed 0 bases and J 8 bases; nucleotides not matched to a gene: 7. The CDR3 is made up of 16 amino acids. Germline lookup yields CDR1 SGDLS and CDR2 YYNGEE. This chain's CDR3 is CASSVVVAGGNDEQFF. The CDR3, as DNA: TGTGCCAGCAGCGTAGTTGTAGCGGGAGGGAACGATGAGCAGTTCTTC.

The chain joins TRBV2 to TRBJ1-2, with 10 positions matching TRBD1. The CDR3 spans 14 residues. The V gene end was trimmed by 6 bases and the J gene end by 4 bases; junction bases not matched to a gene: 5. Germline assignment: CDR1 SNHLY and CDR2 FYNNEI. The CDR3 region is CASSGTGEGYGYTF. CDR3 nucleotide sequence: TGTGCCAGCAGCGGGACAGGGGAGGGCTATGGCTACACCTTC.

Turning to this clone: The sample holds other DNA sequences that translate to the same CDR3. This chain uses TRBV5-6 with TRBJ2-1; no clear D gene. Germline V gene lookup returns CDR1 SGHDT and CDR2 YYEEEE. Trimming stripped 2 bases from V and 7 bases from J, with 7 bases between. This CDR3 has 12 amino acids. DNA for the CDR3: TGTGCCAGCAGCTTATACAAGAATGAGCAGTTCTTC. Encoded protein: CASSLYKNEQFF.

V usage is TRBV28 and J usage is TRBJ2-3; D perhaps matches TRBD1 (6 bases). V gave up 6 bases and J gave up 5 bases, with 15 bases separating them. The CDR3 is made up of 14 amino acids. Germline assignment: CDR1 MDHEN and CDR2 SYDVKM. The CDR3 nucleotides are TGTGCCAGCAGCGAATGGGGGCTGGGAGATACGCAGTATTTT. Protein: CASSEWGLGDTQYF.

This chain links TRBV9 with TRBJ2-1; the match to TRBD2 covers 16 bases. Germline CDR1 reads SGDLS; CDR2 reads YYNGEE. This CDR3 spans 18 amino acids. V was clipped by 3 bases and J by 3 bases; unmatched bases: 6. The CDR3 bases are TGTGCCAGCAGCGCCACCGGGACTAGCGGGAGGGGCTACAATGAGCAGTTCTTC. Translation gives CASSATGTSGRGYNEQFF.

The chain has TRBV19 and TRBJ2-7; D is ambiguous. Germline V gives CDR1 LNHDA, CDR2 SQIVND (reference sequence). Trimming took 3 bases from V and 2 from J, leaving 14 bases between them. This CDR3 is 15 amino acids long. CDR3 nucleotide sequence: TGTGCCAGTAGTATTGGCAAGGTGACCGCCTACGAGCAGTACTTC. Translating it yields CASSIGKVTAYEQYF. Full variable domain (remainder filled in from reference TRBV19 and TRBJ2-7): DGGITQSPKYLFRKEGQNVTLSCEQNLNHDAMYWYRQDPGQGLRLIYYSQIVNDFQKGDIAEGYSVSREKKESFPLTVTSAQKNPTAFYLCASSIGKVTAYEQYFGPGTRLTVT.

The genes are TRBV28 and TRBJ1-5; a possible D gene is TRBD1 (5 bases). V was shortened by 6 bases and J by 7 bases, with 16 bases between the two germline ends. This CDR3 comprises 14 residues. CDR1 and CDR2 (germline): MDHEN, SYDVKM. Written as DNA, the CDR3 is TGTGCCAGCAGCCGAGGGTCAGGGTCGCAGCCCCAGCATTTT. Its translation is CASSRGSGSQPQHF.